The rows below give T cell receptor beta chains drawn from one sample of a study of T cell responses to AZD1222 COVID-19 vaccine. Profiled with immunoSEQ multiplex PCR; TCRdb holds only in-frame clones, not every one. The sample shows about 160,000 clones, 88% of them seen only once. Source: peripheral blood, taken on day 0 of AZD1222 vaccination. All receptors derive from an adult in good health. CDR3s include the opening cysteine and the closing phenylalanine or tryptophan.

TRBV3-1/TRBV3-2 | CASSQGLGQGQETQYF
TRBV5-8 | CASSPGLAERGDTQYF
TRBV28 | CASSHRGGEANEKLFF
TRBV10-3 | CATHTNTEAFF
TRBV27 | CASSFLDRRHNSPLHF
TRBV27 | CASSPLNTEAFF
TRBV27 | CASSLGQAQETQYF
TRBV19 | CASSIIVAGAYEQFF
TRBV10-3 | CAISGQGNNYGYTF
TRBV6-2/TRBV6-3 | CASSSSTEVGSYEQYF
TRBV28 | CASSLAPSGPGYTF
TRBV28 | CASSEGDRGSPLHF
TRBV6-2/TRBV6-3 | CASSLDRVEAFF
TRBV9 | CASSTTERGDTDTQYF
TRBV5-6 | CASSSGQGYGYTF
TRBV5-5 | CASSFRLQVEAFF
TRBV27 | CASSLTGEAEAFF
TRBV6-4 | CASKGFSPYNSPLHF
TRBV19 | CAGGDSLYEQYF
TRBV11-3 | CASSLRTGNTEAFF
TRBV28 | CASSLSLYGYTF
TRBV19 | CASSERGSDQPQHF
TRBV15 | CATRGAGAGYGYTF